This T cell receptor beta chain is drawn from a study of blood T cell repertoires in COVID-19. For the study at large: PBMCs, B-cell-depleted T cells, or T cells provided the cDNA or gDNA that made up the material.

The repertoire was sequenced with immunoSEQ multiplex PCR; TCRdb's copy has only in-frame clones and lacks some. The table has approximately 170,000 clones, roughly four fifths seen once. Germline lookup yields CDR1 LGHDT and CDR2 YNNKEL (reference sequence). The ends lost 4 bases at V and 6 bases at J; junction bases unmatched: 11. CDR3 size: 16 residues. This clone was picked up a small number of times. The gene calls are TRBV3-1 (or the pseudogene TRBV3-2) and TRBJ2-7, with TRBD2 matching over 11 bases. This receptor was taken from a woman aged 45-65 years with acute or convalescent COVID-19. The source material was peripheral blood. In DNA form, the CDR3 reads TGTGCCAGCAGCCGGGGGCTAGCGGGAGGAATGGGCGAGCAGTACTTC. It translates to CASSRGLAGGMGEQYF.